This T cell receptor (beta chain) was documented in a study of radiation and T cells in renal cell carcinoma. The wider study: Nephrectomy followed 15 Gy stereotactic body radiation by 4 weeks. Study-level results: Top tumor clonotypes rose in blood 2 weeks post-radiation, then contracted. No pretreatment tumor biopsies were available for baseline clonotypes.

Documented time point: blood 2 weeks post-SBRT. Treatment noted: 15 Gy SBRT to primary tumor, nephrectomy 4 weeks later. Notes on this clone: Its antigen is unidentified.

Only in-frame clones appear in the TCRdb table, and some are missing; sequencing was by immunoSEQ multiplex PCR. In the table there are about 49,000 clones, roughly 78% of which are singletons. Germline loops: CDR1 DFQATT, CDR2 SNEGSKA (reference sequence). The CDR3 consists of 11 residues. Trimming cost V 5 bases and J 0 bases, with 4 bases left between them. The sample was blood, taken from a patient whose treatment included radiotherapy and nephrectomy. This TCR was sampled from a woman in her sixties or seventies with renal cell carcinoma. The chain links TRBV20-1 to TRBJ1-2, with D unclear. This CDR3 is CSAQANYGYTF. DNA for the CDR3: TGCAGTGCTCAAGCTAACTATGGCTACACCTTC.